The 25 T cell receptor beta chains in this list originate from one sample, sequenced in a study of blood T cells in healthy people across ages. Primers used in a second PCR of roughly 6 to 11 cycles were a sample-barcoded 5' primer and a J-beta primer mix. A single record per CDR3 protein comes from TCRdb applying MiXCR to the 5' RACE reads. The table has about 640,000 distinct CDR3 sequences, roughly three fifths seen once. Sequenced: blood. All receptors derive from a man aged 60 to 69 in good health.

The chain joins TRBV7-2 to TRBJ2-1; D possibly corresponds to TRBD2 (7 bases). Germline V CDR1 and CDR2: SGHTA, FQGNSA. The CDR3 consists of 14 residues. V shed 1 base and J shed 8 bases, with 12 bases lying between them. The CDR3 DNA sequence: TGTGCCAGCAGCTTAGGAGGGGGGGCGCATGAGCAGTTCTTC. As protein: CASSLGGGAHEQFF.

This chain uses TRBV4-3 with TRBJ1-2; TRBD1 is a possible D gene (5 bases). CDR3 length equals 15 residues. CDR1 and CDR2 from the germline V gene are LGHNA and YSLEER. Between the trimmed V and J ends, which lost 3 bases and 4 bases, there was a span of 15 bases. CDR3 DNA: TGCGCCAGCAGCCATACAGGCACCTCGGGCTATGGCTACACCTTC. It yields the protein CASSHTGTSGYGYTF.

The rearrangement joins TRBV28 to TRBJ2-7, with D tentatively TRBD1 (5 bases). This CDR3 is built from 15 residues. Germline lookup yields CDR1 MDHEN and CDR2 SYDVKM. V was clipped by 3 bases and J by 0 bases, with 12 bases between them. The CDR3 DNA reads TGTGCCAGCAGTTTGGACACATCAGCCTCCTACGAGCAGTACTTC. As protein: CASSLDTSASYEQYF.

J is TRBJ2-5 and V is TRBV12-3 or TRBV12-4, with a weak D call TRBD2 (6 bases). The CDR3 is 13 residues long. The V gene lost 8 bases and the J gene lost 5 bases, with 15 bases spanning the gap. Here the CDR3 reads CASSLWGVETQYF. The CDR3 coding sequence is TGTGCCAGCTCTCTCTGGGGGGTGGAGACCCAGTACTTC.

The chain joins TRBV5-1 to TRBJ2-7; the D is unclear. CDR1 SGHRS and CDR2 YFSETQ come from the germline V gene. V shed 0 bases and J shed 4 bases, with 14 bases lying between them. This CDR3 region has 15 residues. This CDR3 reads CASSLGSGHEYEQYF. The CDR3, as DNA: TGCGCCAGCAGCTTGGGGTCTGGCCACGAATACGAGCAGTACTTC.

Many counts were recorded for this clonotype. The chain is built from TRBV5-6 and TRBJ2-3; no clear D. The CDR3 contains 13 residues. The V end was cut by 0 bases, the J end by 0 bases, with 2 bases between. Germline V CDR1 and CDR2: SGHDT, YYEEEE. The CDR3 here is CASSLDSTDTQYF. DNA of the CDR3: TGTGCCAGCAGCTTGGACAGCACAGATACGCAGTATTTT.

Written as DNA, the CDR3 is TGCAAGGGGACAGCACAAGAGACCCAGTACTTC. It yields the protein CKGTAQETQYF. V and J are TRBV20-1 and TRBJ2-5; TRBD1 matches at 7 bases. The germline V gene encodes CDR1 DFQATT and CDR2 SNEGSKA (reference sequence). CDR3 length: 11 residues.

As regards this clonotype: The junction shows a germline mismatch at one end, possibly a read error. The chain links TRBV28 to TRBJ2-5, with D perhaps given as TRBD1 or TRBD2 (5 bases each). CDR1 MDHEN and CDR2 SYDVKM come from the germline V gene. The CDR3 sequence is 14 residues long. The CDR3: CASSGGTWKETQYF. The CDR3 DNA is TGCGCCAGCAGTGGGGGTACATGGAAAGAGACCCAGTACTTC. The whole variable domain, filled in from reference TRBV28 and TRBJ2-5, reads DVKVTQSSRYLVKRTGEKVFLECVQDMDHENMFWYRQDPGLGLRLIYFSYDVKMKEKGDIPEGYSVSREKKERFSLILESASTNQTSMYLCASSGGTWKETQYFGPGTRLLVL.

The CDR3 bases are TGCAGTGCTAGTTATAGCGGGGGGGCGTCAGATACGCAGTATTTT. This codes for CSASYSGGASDTQYF. The rearrangement uses TRBV20-1 and TRBJ2-3; 11 bases line up with TRBD2. Germline values: CDR1 DFQATT, CDR2 SNEGSKA (reference sequence). The length of the CDR3 is 15 residues. V dropped 3 bases and J dropped 4; count of bases not matched to a gene: 6.

This chain joins TRBV27 and TRBJ2-7; the D gene is possibly TRBD1 (6 bases). V shed 2 bases and J shed 7 bases, with 15 bases lying between them. The germline V gene encodes CDR1 MNHEY and CDR2 SMNVEV (reference sequence). This CDR3 comprises 14 residues. DNA for the CDR3: TGTGCCAGCAGTTTACTAACAGGGTCCAATGAGCAGTACTTC. Amino acid sequence: CASSLLTGSNEQYF.

This clonotype was detected a few times. This chain uses TRBV10-3 with TRBJ1-1, with D tentatively TRBD1 (6 bases). The CDR3 spans 11 residues. V shed 11 bases and J shed 4 bases, with 11 bases lying between them. Looked up from germline, CDR1 is ENHRY and CDR2 is SYGVKD. The CDR3, as DNA: TGTGCCGCCCAGGGGAGCACTGAAGCTTTCTTT. Translating it yields CAAQGSTEAFF.

This chain uses TRBV2 with TRBJ2-5, with 8 bases lining up with TRBD1. The CDR3 has 18 residues. V shed 9 bases and J 0 bases; nucleotides not matched to a gene: 18. Germline V gives CDR1 SNHLY, CDR2 FYNNEI. CDR3 coding DNA: TGTGCCAGTTACTGGACAGGGTCGTCCGCTGTCGACCAAGAGACCCAGTACTTC. It specifies CASYWTGSSAVDQETQYF.

The CDR3 bases are TGTGCCAGCAGCTGGAGGGGGGGCGATGAGCAGTTCTTC. The encoded protein is CASSWRGGDEQFF. The chain couples TRBV5-5 to TRBJ2-1; possibly TRBD2 for D (7 bases). The CDR3 is 13 amino acids. Germline assignment: CDR1 SGHKS and CDR2 YYEKEE (reference sequence). Trimming removed 3 bases from V and 8 bases from J, with 12 bases in between.

This rearrangement joins TRBV20-1 to TRBJ2-1; 9 nucleotides agree with TRBD2. Germline V CDR1 and CDR2: DFQATT, SNEGSKA (reference sequence). This CDR3 has 15 residues. The trim removed 3 bases at V and 7 bases at J, leaving 10 bases unmatched. The CDR3 DNA is TGCAGTGCTAGTTTCGCGGGGGGGCGGGGGAATGAGCAGTTCTTC. Translating it yields CSASFAGGRGNEQFF.

V usage is TRBV7-2 and J usage is TRBJ2-7, with D unresolved. This CDR3 is 13 amino acids long. In germline, CDR1 is SGHTA, CDR2 FQGNSA. Trimming shortened V by 4 bases and J by 2 bases, and 9 bases separated the two germline ends. CDR3 sequence reads: CASSSSFTYEQYF. For the CDR3, the DNA is TGTGCCAGCAGCTCCAGCTTTACCTACGAGCAGTACTTC.

The chain links TRBV18 to TRBJ1-4; D uncertain. Trimming took off 1 base at V and 5 bases at J, with 5 bases between the two ends. This CDR3 is built from 13 residues. Germline lookup yields CDR1 KGHSH and CDR2 LQKENI. The chain's CDR3 is CASSPQENEKLFF. The CDR3 DNA reads TGTGCCAGCTCACCACAGGAGAATGAAAAACTGTTTTTT. The full variable domain, in which reference TRBV18 and TRBJ1-4 provide the parts outside the CDR3, is NAGVMQNPRHLVRRRGQEARLRCSPMKGHSHVYWYRQLPEEGLKFMVYLQKENIIDESGMPKERFSAEFPKEGPSILRIQQVVRGDSAAYFCASSPQENEKLFFGSGTQLSVL.

This clonotype was seen just once. V usage is TRBV15 and J usage is TRBJ2-5, with D possibly called TRBD1 or TRBD2 (6 bases each). Per germline, CDR1 LNHNV and CDR2 YYDKDF (reference sequence). V was trimmed by 1 base and J by 4 bases, leaving 19 bases between them. This CDR3 has 17 residues. The CDR3 reads CATSRGLGGPFPETQYF. In DNA form, the CDR3 reads TGTGCCACCAGCAGAGGGCTCGGGGGCCCCTTTCCAGAGACCCAGTACTTC.

In this sample, this clonotype turned up a few times. The chain's CDR3 is CASSSGTVPRAQYF. The DNA of the CDR3 is TGTGCCAGCAGTTCCGGGACAGTACCTCGGGCGCAGTACTTC. The J gene is TRBJ2-4, the V gene TRBV6-5, with 7 bases lining up with TRBD1. V dropped 4 bases and J dropped 13; count of bases not matched to a gene: 13. The CDR3 loop spans 14 amino acids. CDR1 is MNHEY and CDR2 is SVGAGI in the germline V gene.

This chain connects TRBV10-3 to TRBJ2-1; tentatively, D is TRBD1 (5 bases). The CDR3 consists of 13 residues. CDR1 and CDR2 (germline): ENHRY, SYGVKD. Trimming cost V 5 bases and J 4 bases, with 9 bases left between them. The DNA of the CDR3 is TGTGCCATCAGTCTTCAGGGTTACAATGAGCAGTTCTTC. Encoded protein: CAISLQGYNEQFF.

The chain employs TRBV6-6 and TRBJ1-2; the D gene is possibly TRBD1 (5 bases). The CDR3 is 12 amino acids. V was pared by 5 bases and J by 4 bases, with 8 bases between. Germline V gene sequence: CDR1 MNHNY, CDR2 SVGAGI (reference sequence). CDR3 sequence: CASSGGLYGYTF. CDR3 sequence (DNA): TGTGCCAGCAGTGGGGGACTCTATGGCTACACCTTC.

This chain uses TRBV9 with TRBJ2-1; 9 nucleotides align to TRBD2. The V and J ends lost 0 bases and 4 bases, in that order; junction bases with no gene match: 2. CDR1 is SGDLS, CDR2 YYNGEE, per germline. The CDR3 is 15 residues long. The CDR3: CASSVGGGAYNEQFF. DNA for the CDR3: TGTGCCAGCAGCGTAGGCGGGGGGGCTTACAATGAGCAGTTCTTC. Supplemented by reference TRBV9 and TRBJ2-1, the full variable domain reads DSGVTQTPKHLITATGQRVTLRCSPRSGDLSVYWYQQSLDQGLQFLIQYYNGEERAKGNILERFSAQQFPDLHSELNLSSLELGDSALYFCASSVGGGAYNEQFFGPGTRLTVL.

The table lists this clonotype with many counts. CDR3 in amino acids: CASSPQPGETQYF. The CDR3 nucleotides read TGCGCCAGCAGCCCGCAACCCGGAGAGACCCAGTACTTC. The rearrangement joins TRBV4-1 to TRBJ2-5; D gene ambiguous. CDR1 is MGHRA and CDR2 is YSYEKL in the germline V gene. This CDR3 has 13 residues. Between the trimmed V and J ends, which lost 4 bases and 4 bases, there was a span of 10 bases.

The count of this clonotype is one. V is TRBV5-1 and J is TRBJ1-6; D may be TRBD1 (6 bases). Per germline, CDR1 SGHRS and CDR2 YFSETQ. This CDR3 spans 15 amino acids. Trimming stripped 0 bases from V and 5 bases from J, with 9 bases between. This CDR3 is CASSLAGVDNSPLHF. The CDR3 DNA reads as TGCGCCAGCAGCTTGGCAGGGGTAGATAATTCACCCCTCCACTTT.

V and J are TRBV20-1 and TRBJ1-5; tentative D call: TRBD1 (5 bases). This CDR3 region has 14 residues. V was shortened by 1 base and J by 5 bases, with 12 bases between the two germline ends. The germline V gene encodes CDR1 DFQATT and CDR2 SNEGSKA (reference sequence). CDR3 in DNA: TGCAGTGCTAGAGGCAGGGTGGGGGATCAGCCCCAGCATTTT. Its translation: CSARGRVGDQPQHF.

This clonotype was counted only a few times. This sequence may be a read error, since a much larger clone differs from it by one base. This rearrangement joins TRBV12-3 or TRBV12-4 to TRBJ1-2; maybe TRBD1 (5 bases). The CDR3 is 11 amino acids. The V end was cut by 4 bases, the J end by 8 bases, with 8 bases between. The CDR3 sequence is CASSSGAGYTF. The CDR3 nucleotides read TGTGCCAGCAGTTCTGGGGCCGGCTACACCTTC.